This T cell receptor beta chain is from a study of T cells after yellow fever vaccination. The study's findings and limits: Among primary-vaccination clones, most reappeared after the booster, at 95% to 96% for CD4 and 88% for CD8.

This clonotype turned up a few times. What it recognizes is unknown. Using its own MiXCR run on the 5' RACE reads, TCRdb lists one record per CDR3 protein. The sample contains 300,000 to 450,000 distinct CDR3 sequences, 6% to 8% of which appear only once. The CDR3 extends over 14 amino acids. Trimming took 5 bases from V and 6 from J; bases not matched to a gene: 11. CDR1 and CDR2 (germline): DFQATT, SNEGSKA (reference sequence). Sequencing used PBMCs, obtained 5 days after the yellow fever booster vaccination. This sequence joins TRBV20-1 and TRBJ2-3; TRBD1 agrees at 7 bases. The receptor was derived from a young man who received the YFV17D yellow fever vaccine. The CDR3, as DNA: TGCAGTGCTTTAGACAGGGTTCAACGGGATACGCAGTATTTT. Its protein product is CSALDRVQRDTQYF.